One and the same sample provided the 29 T cell receptor beta chains below, sequenced in a study of T-cell memory formation after mild COVID-19. One entry per CDR3 protein, called by TCRdb with MiXCR from the 5' RACE reads. The data show about 260,000 distinct CDR3 sequences, 7.5% to 9.5% seen once. The specimen sequenced was PBMCs or a T cell subset sorted from them (not recorded which). These receptors were collected from a young man who had mild COVID-19 (a few samples of this study predate the infection). Cell type and time point are not known.

This chain uses TRBV6-5 with TRBJ2-2, with no clear D. Germline assignment: CDR1 MNHEY and CDR2 SVGAGI. The CDR3 contains 17 residues. Trimming cost V 3 bases and J 3 bases, with 17 bases left between them. CDR3 loop: CASSYLGRWKDTGELFF. Written as DNA, the CDR3 is TGTGCCAGCAGTTATCTCGGCAGGTGGAAAGACACCGGGGAGCTGTTTTTT.

DNA for the CDR3: TGTGCCAGCAGGTCCGGTGGGGGGGCCACAGATACGCAGTATTTT. This gives the protein CASRSGGGATDTQYF. The rearrangement joins TRBV5-6 to TRBJ2-3; D perhaps matches TRBD2 (7 bases). The length of the CDR3 is 15 residues. The germline V gene encodes CDR1 SGHDT and CDR2 YYEEEE. The germline V and J ends were trimmed by 5 bases and 2 bases, with 15 bases remaining between them.

This clonotype occurred a few times. The rearrangement links TRBV20-1 to TRBJ2-3; possibly TRBD1 or TRBD2 for D (5 bases each). Germline CDR1 reads DFQATT; CDR2 reads SNEGSKA (reference sequence). The CDR3 is 13 amino acids. Deletions cut 2 bases from V and 8 bases from J, with 14 bases between. CDR3 coding DNA: TGCAGTGCTAGATCGAGGGGCGCCTTTACGCAGTATTTT. Translating it yields CSARSRGAFTQYF.

The chain couples TRBV5-1 to TRBJ1-5, with a weak D call TRBD1 (6 bases). The germline V gene has CDR1 SGHRS and CDR2 YFSETQ. The CDR3 spans 15 residues. Deletions cut 3 bases from V and 7 bases from J, with 17 bases between. The CDR3 coding sequence is TGCGCCAGCAGCTATCGGGACACTGTAGGGCAGCCCCAGCATTTT. This encodes CASSYRDTVGQPQHF.

This clonotype showed up just a few times. This rearrangement joins TRBV5-6 to TRBJ2-3, with 16 bases matching TRBD2. With 5 bases clipped from V and 7 bases from J, the junction kept 4 bases outside the gene matches. The CDR3 loop spans 15 amino acids. The germline V gene has CDR1 SGHDT and CDR2 YYEEEE. CDR3 loop: CASRGLAGGPHTQYF. The CDR3 region has the DNA TGTGCCAGCAGGGGACTAGCGGGGGGGCCTCATACGCAGTATTTT.

This chain links TRBV20-1 with TRBJ2-1; 10 bases agree with TRBD2. Looked up from germline, CDR1 is DFQATT and CDR2 is SNEGSKA (reference sequence). The V segment lost 1 base and the J segment 9 bases; nucleotides outside the gene matches: 9. The length of the CDR3 is 15 residues. CDR3 in amino acids: CSARVTAGGPSEQFF. In DNA, the CDR3 is TGCAGTGCTAGAGTCACAGCGGGGGGGCCTAGTGAGCAGTTCTTC.

The rearrangement joins TRBV20-1 to TRBJ2-3; D is unresolved. The germline V gene encodes CDR1 DFQATT and CDR2 SNEGSKA (reference sequence). The length of the CDR3 is 16 residues. With 1 base removed from V and 0 bases from J, the gap between germline ends came to 14 bases. In DNA form, the CDR3 reads TGCAGTGCTAGAGTCTCGGCGGTTACTAGCACAGATACGCAGTATTTT. Translated, it gives CSARVSAVTSTDTQYF.

This clonotype has only a few counts. The gene calls are TRBV7-9 and TRBJ1-6; tentatively, D is TRBD1 (5 bases). V lost 3 bases and J lost 4, with 16 bases in between. The germline gives CDR1 SEHNR, CDR2 FQNEAQ (reference sequence). The length of the CDR3 is 17 residues. The CDR3 DNA is TGTGCCAGCAGCTTCCACTGGGACCGGGAGTATAATTCACCCCTCCACTTT. Its protein product is CASSFHWDREYNSPLHF.

This clonotype was counted a few times. For the CDR3, the DNA is TGTGCCAGCAGCTTATTCGGCCAGGACACCGGGGAGCTGTTTTTT. It codes for CASSLFGQDTGELFF. V and J are TRBV7-3 and TRBJ2-2; unclear D gene. CDR1 and CDR2 from the germline V gene are SGHTA and FQGTGA. V lost 2 bases and J 3 bases, leaving 10 bases between the germline ends. CDR3 length: 15 residues. Drawing the rest from reference TRBV7-3 and TRBJ2-2, the complete variable domain is GAGVSQTPSNKVTEKGKYVELRCDPISGHTALYWYRQSLGQGPEFLIYFQGTGAADDSGLPNDRFFAVRPEGSVSTLKIQRTERGDSAVYLCASSLFGQDTGELFFGEGSRLTVL.

There are many counts of this clonotype. V is TRBV5-1 and J is TRBJ2-1, with 8 bases identical to TRBD2. The CDR3 length is 16 residues. Germline CDR1 reads SGHRS; CDR2 reads YFSETQ. V gave up 0 bases and J gave up 5 bases; unmatched junction bases: 7. CDR3 amino acids: CASSLVPAGANNEQFF. CDR3 DNA sequence: TGCGCCAGCAGCTTGGTCCCAGCGGGGGCCAACAATGAGCAGTTCTTC.

This clonotype came up many times. The chain carries TRBV29-1 and TRBJ2-5; 13 bases fit TRBD2. The length of the CDR3 is 14 residues. J lost 5 bases, V lost 7 bases, and 7 bases had no gene match. Germline assignment: CDR1 SQVTM and CDR2 ANQGSEA. CDR3 nucleotides: TGCAGCGCGACCTCGACTAGCGGGGGGGAGACCCAGTACTTC. This encodes CSATSTSGGETQYF.

This clonotype came up many times. This chain links TRBV12-3 or TRBV12-4 with TRBJ2-7, with D possibly being TRBD1 (6 bases). The ends were cut back, 6 bases at V and 3 bases at J, with 12 bases in the middle. This CDR3 is 13 amino acids long. In DNA, the CDR3 is TGTGCCAGCAGCTGGGACACCATCTACGAGCAGTACTTC. Translating it yields CASSWDTIYEQYF.

This chain uses TRBV15 with TRBJ1-1, with D unclear. Germline V gives CDR1 LNHNV, CDR2 YYDKDF (reference sequence). The CDR3 is 15 amino acids. The V gene lost 0 bases and the J gene lost 1 base, with 9 bases spanning the gap. In nucleotides, the CDR3 is TGTGCCACCAGCAGAGATCGGGCGGAGAACACTGAAGCTTTCTTT. Its protein product is CATSRDRAENTEAFF.

This clonotype was counted between two and nine times. V is TRBV7-9 and J is TRBJ2-1; D is possibly TRBD1 or TRBD2 (6 bases each). Germline CDR1 is SEHNR and CDR2 is FQNEAQ (reference sequence). Trimming shortened V by 6 bases and J by 7 bases, and 13 bases separated the two germline ends. The CDR3 runs 13 residues. In DNA form, the CDR3 reads TGTGCCAGCAGGGGGGGCTGGGAGAATGAGCAGTTCTTC. It is translated as CASRGGWENEQFF.

The V gene is TRBV12-3 or TRBV12-4, the J gene TRBJ2-3; possible D gene TRBD1, 5 bases. Trimming left V 5 bases short and J 5 bases short, with 11 bases between. There are 13 residues in the CDR3. The CDR3 nucleotides are TGTGCCAGCAGTCTAATGCAGGGAGATACGCAGTATTTT. Translation: CASSLMQGDTQYF.

At least ten counts were recorded for this clonotype. V gene TRBV10-3 combines with J gene TRBJ2-1; D might be TRBD1 or TRBD2, each matching 5 bases. The CDR3 is 14 amino acids. Germline values: CDR1 ENHRY, CDR2 SYGVKD. Between the trimmed V and J ends, which lost 11 bases and 6 bases, there was a span of 20 bases. The CDR3 sequence: CAALEPGLTNEQFF. In DNA form, the CDR3 reads TGTGCCGCGCTCGAACCGGGGCTTACCAATGAGCAGTTCTTC.

This clonotype turned up a few times. V gene TRBV6-4 combines with J gene TRBJ2-1; D assignment may be TRBD1 or TRBD2 (5 bases each). Trimming stripped 11 bases from V and 10 bases from J, with 12 bases between. This CDR3 comprises 10 residues. Germline CDR1 and CDR2: MRHNA and SNTAGT. The CDR3 loop reads CARPGREQFF. The DNA for the CDR3 is TGTGCCCGTCCGGGGCGGGAGCAGTTCTTC.

This chain joins TRBV10-1 and TRBJ2-7, with D maybe TRBD1 (6 bases). Germline loops: CDR1 WNHNN, CDR2 SYGVQD (reference sequence). V lost 0 bases to trimming and J lost 2 bases, with 14 bases between them. This CDR3 contains 16 residues. CDR3 DNA sequence: TGCGCCAGCAGTGAGTCCCCAGGGGCCCTCGCCTACGAGCAGTACTTC. Translation gives CASSESPGALAYEQYF.

The chain carries TRBV5-4 and TRBJ2-5, with 7 bases matching TRBD2. Losses at the gene ends were 4 bases for V and 5 bases for J; bases not matched to a gene: 8. CDR3 size: 14 residues. Germline CDR1 SGHNT, CDR2 YYREEE (reference sequence). The CDR3 reads CASSTTEGGETQYF. The CDR3 DNA reads TGTGCCAGCAGCACCACGGAGGGAGGGGAGACCCAGTACTTC.

The chain couples TRBV7-3 to TRBJ2-7; D is ambiguous. The CDR3 runs to 15 residues. Per germline, CDR1 SGHTA and CDR2 FQGTGA. Trimming left V 2 bases short and J 0 bases short, with 11 bases between. CDR3 bases: TGTGCCAGCAGCTTATTCGCAGGAAGCTCCTACGAGCAGTACTTC. Translating it yields CASSLFAGSSYEQYF.

The CDR3 loop is CASSYSVDMNTEAFF. The CDR3 nucleotides read TGTGCCAGCAGTTACTCGGTGGATATGAACACTGAAGCTTTCTTT. V is TRBV6-6 and J is TRBJ1-1; no clear D. Trimming pared 0 bases from V and 0 bases from J, leaving 8 bases between. Germline V CDR1 and CDR2: MNHNY, SVGAGI (reference sequence). This CDR3 has 15 residues.

The genes are TRBV2 and TRBJ1-5; the match to TRBD1 covers 10 bases. Germline V gene sequence: CDR1 SNHLY, CDR2 FYNNEI. V was clipped by 4 bases and J by 7 bases; unmatched bases: 4. The CDR3 is 14 residues long. DNA of the CDR3: TGTGCCAGCAGTGGACAGGGGGCGAGCCAGCCCCAGCATTTT. It yields the protein CASSGQGASQPQHF.

There are a few counts of this clonotype. The rearrangement joins TRBV4-3 to TRBJ1-2; tentative D call: TRBD1 (5 bases). Germline assignment: CDR1 LGHNA and CDR2 YSLEER. CDR3 size: 14 residues. Trimming stripped 0 bases from V and 6 bases from J, with 11 bases between. DNA of the CDR3: TGCGCCAGCAGCCAAGACAGGGAACCTCATGGCTACACCTTC. Its translation is CASSQDREPHGYTF.

This sequence joins TRBV12-3 or TRBV12-4 and TRBJ1-1; a weak D match, TRBD1 (6 bases). V was clipped by 1 base and J by 1 base, with 10 bases between them. The CDR3 totals 15 residues. The chain's CDR3 is CASSLDVGGNTEAFF. In DNA form, the CDR3 reads TGTGCCAGCAGTTTAGACGTAGGGGGGAACACTGAAGCTTTCTTT.

This clonotype was found many times. The genes are TRBV4-1 and TRBJ2-1, with 7 bases aligning to TRBD1. Trimming took 1 base from V and 6 from J; bases not matched to a gene: 6. The V gene's germline CDR1 is MGHRA and CDR2 YSYEKL. CDR3 length: 15 residues. The CDR3 reads CASSQGQGASNEQFF. For the CDR3, the DNA is TGCGCCAGCAGCCAAGGACAGGGAGCATCCAATGAGCAGTTCTTC.

This clonotype has just a few counts. The rearrangement links TRBV25-1 to TRBJ1-3; D is undetermined. V lost 9 bases to trimming and J lost 0 bases, with 15 bases between them. The germline gives CDR1 MGHDK, CDR2 SYGVNS. This CDR3 has 15 amino acids. CDR3 amino acids: CASAKRESSGNTIYF. The DNA of the CDR3 is TGTGCCAGTGCGAAGAGAGAAAGCTCTGGAAACACCATATATTTT.

The chain joins TRBV20-1 to TRBJ2-3; tentatively, D is TRBD1 or TRBD2 (5 bases each). The V end lost 6 bases, the J end lost 2 bases, and 21 bases lay between the germline ends. Germline CDR1 is DFQATT and CDR2 is SNEGSKA (reference sequence). The CDR3 runs 16 residues. The CDR3 coding sequence is TGCAGTGCGTCTCAAGGGGAGACAGCCGACACAGATACGCAGTATTTT. This gives the protein CSASQGETADTDTQYF.

This clonotype showed up just a few times. The genes are TRBV4-3 and TRBJ2-1, with TRBD2 identical over 11 bases. Trimming at V came to 5 bases and at J to 8 bases, leaving 14 bases not matched to a gene. The CDR3 sequence is 17 residues long. From germline, CDR1 is LGHNA and CDR2 YSLEER. The chain's CDR3 is CASSTRLAGPPGYEQFF. The CDR3 DNA is TGCGCCAGCAGCACTCGACTAGCGGGGCCTCCCGGGTATGAGCAGTTCTTC.

This clonotype has just a few counts. The chain combines TRBV5-1 with TRBJ2-5, with 7 nucleotides matching TRBD1. The CDR3 has 14 residues. Germline-derived CDR1 and CDR2 are SGHRS and YFSETQ. V was clipped by 5 bases and J by 4 bases; unmatched bases: 8. CDR3 region: CASSRGGAGETQYF. The CDR3 nucleotides read TGCGCCAGCAGTCGAGGGGGCGCGGGAGAGACCCAGTACTTC.